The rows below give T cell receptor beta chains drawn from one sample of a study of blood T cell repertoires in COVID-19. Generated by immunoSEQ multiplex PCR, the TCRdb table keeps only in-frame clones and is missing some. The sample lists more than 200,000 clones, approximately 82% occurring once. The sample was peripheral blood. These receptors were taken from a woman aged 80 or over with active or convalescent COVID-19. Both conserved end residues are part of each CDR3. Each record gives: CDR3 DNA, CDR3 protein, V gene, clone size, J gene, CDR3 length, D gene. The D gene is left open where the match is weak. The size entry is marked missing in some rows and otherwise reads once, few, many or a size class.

TGTGCCAGCACGTACGGCTCCTACAATGAGCAGTTCTTC | CASTYGSYNEQFF | TRBV11-2 | . | TRBJ2-1 | 13 | .
TGTGCCAGCAGTTTTATTACTAGCGGGGATCCGGAGACCCAGTACTTC | CASSFITSGDPETQYF | TRBV28 | . | TRBJ2-5 | 16 | TRBD2
TGCGCCAGCAGCTTGGGCCGGGACAGTAACACCGGGGAGCTGTTTTTT | CASSLGRDSNTGELFF | TRBV5-1 | once | TRBJ2-2 | 16 | TRBD1
TGTGCCACCAGTGACCGAACAGGGTACGATGAGCAGTTCTTC | CATSDRTGYDEQFF | TRBV24-1 | . | TRBJ2-1 | 14 | .
TGTGCCAGCAGCCTCCTCGCTGGAAACACCATATATTTT | CASSLLAGNTIYF | TRBV28 | . | TRBJ1-3 | 13 | .
TGCGCCAGCAGCGTGTCCGGACAGGGGGCCTACGAGCAGTACTTC | CASSVSGQGAYEQYF | TRBV5-1 | . | TRBJ2-7 | 15 | TRBD1
TGTGCCAGCAGTGGCTCAGATTCGAACACCGGGGAGCTGTTTTTT | CASSGSDSNTGELFF | TRBV2 | few | TRBJ2-2 | 15 | .
TGTGCCAGCAGTTACGTGGCAGGGGTTACTGAAGCTTTCTTT | CASSYVAGVTEAFF | TRBV6-5 | . | TRBJ1-1 | 14 | .
TGCGCCAGCAGCCAAGGAAGCGGGAGAGACAGTGAGCAGTTCTTC | CASSQGSGRDSEQFF | TRBV4-1 | once | TRBJ2-1 | 15 | TRBD2
TGTGCCAGCAGCTTAGAGTCCGGGACTAGAAGTGGCCCAGTGCAGTATTTT | CASSLESGTRSGPVQYF | TRBV7-6 | . | TRBJ2-3 | 17 | TRBD2
TGCAGCGTTGCCTCCGGGACAGGGGTCCCGAACACTGAAGCTTTCTTT | CSVASGTGVPNTEAFF | TRBV29-1 | . | TRBJ1-1 | 16 | TRBD1
TGTGCCAGCAGTTTTACAGGGAACGAGCAGTACTTC | CASSFTGNEQYF | TRBV12-3/TRBV12-4 | . | TRBJ2-7 | 12 | .
TGTGCCAGCAGGCACCGACAGGTTGGGACGGACACTGAAGCTTTCTTT | CASRHRQVGTDTEAFF | TRBV3-1/TRBV3-2 | . | TRBJ1-1 | 16 | .
TGTGCCTGGAAGGGGGTAGGCTACACCTTC | CAWKGVGYTF | TRBV30 | . | TRBJ1-2 | 10 | .
TGTGCCAGCAGCCCGGGGGGACGCGAGCAGTACTTC | CASSPGGREQYF | TRBV5-6 | . | TRBJ2-7 | 12 | TRBD2
TGTGCCAGCAGTGAAGGTCTCGGTAGCTCCTACGAGCAGTACTTC | CASSEGLGSSYEQYF | TRBV6-1 | . | TRBJ2-7 | 15 | .
TGTGCCAGCAGTCCTGGGCACTATGGCTACACCTTC | CASSPGHYGYTF | TRBV27 | . | TRBJ1-2 | 12 | .
TGTGCCAGCAGCCTCGGGACTAGCGGGACCACCACCTACGAGCAGTACTTC | CASSLGTSGTTTYEQYF | TRBV3-1/TRBV3-2 | . | TRBJ2-7 | 17 | TRBD2
TGCAGCGGAAACAGGGGCACTGAAGCTTTCTTT | CSGNRGTEAFF | TRBV29-1 | . | TRBJ1-1 | 11 | TRBD1
TGTGCCAGCAGCTTTTCGCAGGGTGGTAGCACCGGGGAGCTGTTTTTT | CASSFSQGGSTGELFF | TRBV7-9 | . | TRBJ2-2 | 16 | .
TGCGCCAGCAGCTTGGGGTGGGGGGAGTTGTACAATGAGCAGTTCTTC | CASSLGWGELYNEQFF | TRBV5-1 | . | TRBJ2-1 | 16 | .
TGTGCCAGCAGCCCTGGACAGGGCCACGGCTACACCTTC | CASSPGQGHGYTF | TRBV11-2 | . | TRBJ1-2 | 13 | TRBD1
TGTGCCAGCACCCCGACTGAGAATCAGCCCCAGCATTTT | CASTPTENQPQHF | TRBV2 | few | TRBJ1-5 | 13 | .
TGTGCCAGCAGCCAAGGTCAGGGGGGAGGTTCACCCCTCCACTTT | CASSQGQGGGSPLHF | TRBV3-1/TRBV3-2 | . | TRBJ1-6 | 15 | TRBD1
TGCAGCGTAGCCCAGGGGAACACTGAAGCTTTCTTT | CSVAQGNTEAFF | TRBV29-1 | . | TRBJ1-1 | 12 | .
TGTGCCATCAGTCGGGGACAGGGTCCAGATACGCAGTATTTT | CAISRGQGPDTQYF | TRBV10-3 | . | TRBJ2-3 | 14 | TRBD1
TGTGCCAGCAGAGGACAAAGCAATCAGCCCCAGCATTTT | CASRGQSNQPQHF | TRBV2 | few | TRBJ1-5 | 13 | .
TGTGCCACCAGTGACCTTCCGACTAGCGGGAGGTTGGGGAGGGCCTACAATGAGCAGTTCTTC | CATSDLPTSGRLGRAYNEQFF | TRBV24-1 | . | TRBJ2-1 | 21 | TRBD2
TGTGCCAGCAGCCCAGTAGGGACTAGCGGGAGTGCGCCAGATACGCAGTATTTT | CASSPVGTSGSAPDTQYF | TRBV7-6 | . | TRBJ2-3 | 18 | TRBD2
TGTGCCAGCAGTACCGGGACAGTTTATTCACCCCTCCACTTT | CASSTGTVYSPLHF | TRBV6-5 | . | TRBJ1-6 | 14 | TRBD1
TGCGCCAGCAGCTTGGCCGGTTCAGGGATGTATTCACCCCTCCACTTT | CASSLAGSGMYSPLHF | TRBV5-1 | once | TRBJ1-6 | 16 | .
TGTGCCAGCAGTTGGGGCTGGGCCTCACCCCTCCACTTT | CASSWGWASPLHF | TRBV27 | . | TRBJ1-6 | 13 | .
TGCGCCAGCACCGAACCGGGACAGGGGACGAGTGAAGCTTTCTTT | CASTEPGQGTSEAFF | TRBV5-1 | . | TRBJ1-1 | 15 | TRBD1
TGTGCCAGCAGTTTCGGCGTGGGACAGAAAATCTCTGGAAACACCATATATTTT | CASSFGVGQKISGNTIYF | TRBV28 | . | TRBJ1-3 | 18 | TRBD1
TGTGCCAGCAGCAATCTCCCCGCTCAGGGCTCCTATAATTCACCCCTCCACTTT | CASSNLPAQGSYNSPLHF | TRBV7-2 | . | TRBJ1-6 | 18 | .
TGTGCCAGCAGCGTGGAGAGTGCGGGGAGCAATCAGCCCCAGCATTTT | CASSVESAGSNQPQHF | TRBV5-6 | . | TRBJ1-5 | 16 | .
TGCGCCAGCAGCTTGCCGGACAGTTACGAGCAGTACTTC | CASSLPDSYEQYF | TRBV5-1 | . | TRBJ2-7 | 13 | .
TGTGCCACCAGTGACCCGGACAGCATCTTATGCACTGAAGCTTTCTTT | CATSDPDSILCTEAFF | TRBV24-1 | . | TRBJ1-1 | 16 | .
TGTGCCAGCACGGGCACTAGCGCCTCAGATACGCAGTATTTT | CASTGTSASDTQYF | TRBV2 | . | TRBJ2-3 | 14 | TRBD2
TGCGCCAGCAGCTTCACACAGGGGCCAGGCACAGATACGCAGTATTTT | CASSFTQGPGTDTQYF | TRBV5-1 | . | TRBJ2-3 | 16 | TRBD1
TGTGCCAGCAGCTTGGGACAGTTTCTGACTGAAGCTTTCTTT | CASSLGQFLTEAFF | TRBV5-5 | . | TRBJ1-1 | 14 | .
TGTGCCAGCAGTTTATCGGCTAGCGGGAGGCCCGAGCAGTACTTC | CASSLSASGRPEQYF | TRBV28 | . | TRBJ2-7 | 15 | TRBD2
TGTGCCAGCAGTTACCTAGGCAGATACAATGAGCAGTTCTTC | CASSYLGRYNEQFF | TRBV6-2/TRBV6-3 | . | TRBJ2-1 | 14 | .
TGTGCCAGCAGCTGGACTAGCGGGAACACCGGGGAGCTGTTTTTT | CASSWTSGNTGELFF | TRBV11-1 | . | TRBJ2-2 | 15 | TRBD2
TGTGCCAGCAGCTTGTTTACGACAGACTATGGCTACACCTTC | CASSLFTTDYGYTF | TRBV5-4 | . | TRBJ1-2 | 14 | .
TGTGCCAGCAGTGGTTACAAATACCCGGGGGATCAGCCCCAGCATTTT | CASSGYKYPGDQPQHF | TRBV2 | . | TRBJ1-5 | 16 | .
TGTGCCAGCAGTGCGGGGATTAGCACAGATACGCAGTATTTT | CASSAGISTDTQYF | TRBV7-9 | few | TRBJ2-3 | 14 | .
TGTGCCAGCAGCTCACAGGGGCCCCTAAGAGAGACCCAGTACTTC | CASSSQGPLRETQYF | TRBV5-6 | . | TRBJ2-5 | 15 | TRBD1
TGTGCCAGCAGTGGGACAGGGGTACCCACCGGGGAGCTGTTTTTT | CASSGTGVPTGELFF | TRBV5-5 | once | TRBJ2-2 | 15 | TRBD1
TGCGCCAGCAGCTTAGCGTTCCACAAAGAGACCCAGTACTTC | CASSLAFHKETQYF | TRBV5-1 | . | TRBJ2-5 | 14 | .
TGTGCCAGCAGCTTAGTAGCTAGCGGGGGGTACGAGCAGTACTTC | CASSLVASGGYEQYF | TRBV7-2 | few | TRBJ2-7 | 15 | TRBD2
TGTGCCAGCCTCGGTTATAAAAATTCACCCCTCCACTTT | CASLGYKNSPLHF | TRBV2 | . | TRBJ1-6 | 13 | .
TGTGCCAGCAGCGGCGGAGATTCGGATGAAAAACTGTTTTTT | CASSGGDSDEKLFF | TRBV5-4 | . | TRBJ1-4 | 14 | .